This TCR beta chain was captured in a study of response to subunit inactivated influenza vaccine. In TCRdb, the RT-PCR reads were re-called with MiXCR into one record per CDR3 protein. The data show around 530,000 distinct CDR3 sequences, around 11% seen once. Study results and caveats: Each seasonal influenza vaccination, the authors suggested, recruits few new T cells.

A few counts support this clonotype. The antigen is unknown. The sequence was collected from a man aged 50-60 years who received an inactivated influenza vaccine. The sample consisted of PBMCs from blood, taken on the day of vaccination.

In DNA form, the CDR3 reads TGTGCCAGCAGCCCAACACAGGGGAGCCCTGGAAACACCATATATTTT. Translating it yields CASSPTQGSPGNTIYF. The rearrangement uses TRBV5-6 and TRBJ1-3; 7 bases are a match to TRBD1. Trimming took 4 bases from V and 2 from J; bases not matched to a gene: 9. This CDR3 is 16 amino acids long. Germline CDR1 SGHDT, CDR2 YYEEEE.